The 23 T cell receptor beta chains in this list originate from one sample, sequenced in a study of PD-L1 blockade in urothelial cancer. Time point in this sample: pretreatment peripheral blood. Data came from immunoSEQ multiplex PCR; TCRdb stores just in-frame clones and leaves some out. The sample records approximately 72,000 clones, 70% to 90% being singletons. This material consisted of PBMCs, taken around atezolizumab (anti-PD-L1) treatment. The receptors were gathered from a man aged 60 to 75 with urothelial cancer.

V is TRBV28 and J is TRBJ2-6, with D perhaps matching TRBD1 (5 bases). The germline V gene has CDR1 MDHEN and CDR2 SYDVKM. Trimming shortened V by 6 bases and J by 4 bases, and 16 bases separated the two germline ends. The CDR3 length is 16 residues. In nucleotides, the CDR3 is TGTGCCAGCAGCGGACACTCAGGGTGGGGGGCCAACGTCCTGACTTTC. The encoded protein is CASSGHSGWGANVLTF.

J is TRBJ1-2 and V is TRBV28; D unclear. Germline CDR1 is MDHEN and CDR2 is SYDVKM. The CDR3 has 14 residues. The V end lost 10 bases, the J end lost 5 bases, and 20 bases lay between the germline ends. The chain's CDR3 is CATRLPDGKYGYTF. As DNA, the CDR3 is TGTGCCACCCGTCTCCCCGACGGGAAGTATGGCTACACCTTC.

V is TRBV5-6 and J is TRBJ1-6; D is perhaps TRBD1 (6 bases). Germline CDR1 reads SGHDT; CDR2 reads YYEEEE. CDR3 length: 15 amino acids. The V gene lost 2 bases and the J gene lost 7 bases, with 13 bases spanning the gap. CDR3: CASSLISQGNSPLHF. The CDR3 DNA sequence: TGTGCCAGCAGCTTAATATCACAGGGAAATTCACCCCTCCACTTT. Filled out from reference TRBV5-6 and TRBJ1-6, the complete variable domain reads DAGVTQSPTHLIKTRGQQVTLRCSPKSGHDTVSWYQQALGQGPQFIFQYYEEEERQRGNFPDRFSGHQFPNYSSELNVNALLLGDSALYLCASSLISQGNSPLHFGNGTRLTVT.

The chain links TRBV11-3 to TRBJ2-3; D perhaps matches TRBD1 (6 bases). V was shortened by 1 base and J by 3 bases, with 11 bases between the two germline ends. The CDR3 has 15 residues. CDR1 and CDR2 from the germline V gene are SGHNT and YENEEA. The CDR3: CASSLGQGPTDTQYF. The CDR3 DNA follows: TGTGCCAGCAGCTTAGGGCAGGGGCCGACAGATACGCAGTATTTT.

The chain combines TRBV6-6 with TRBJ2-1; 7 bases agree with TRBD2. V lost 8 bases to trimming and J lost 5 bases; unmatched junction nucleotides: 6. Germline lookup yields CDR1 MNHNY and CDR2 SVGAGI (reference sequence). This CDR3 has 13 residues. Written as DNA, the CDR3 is TGTGCCAGCCAGCTCGCGGGGGACAATGAGCAGTTCTTC. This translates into CASQLAGDNEQFF.

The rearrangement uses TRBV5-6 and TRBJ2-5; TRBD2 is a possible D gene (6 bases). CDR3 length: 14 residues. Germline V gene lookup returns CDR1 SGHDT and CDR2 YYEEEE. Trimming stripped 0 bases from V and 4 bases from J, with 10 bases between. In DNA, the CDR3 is TGTGCCAGCAGCTTGGCCCTGGGGGGAGAGACCCAGTACTTC. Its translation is CASSLALGGETQYF.

This CDR3 is CASGLHRAGDTEAFF. The CDR3 nucleotides are TGCGCCAGCGGCCTCCACAGGGCCGGGGACACTGAAGCTTTCTTT. The chain carries TRBV5-1 and TRBJ1-1, with a weak D call TRBD1 (6 bases). The CDR3 extends over 15 amino acids. Germline CDR1 is SGHRS and CDR2 is YFSETQ. Trimming pared 7 bases from V and 3 bases from J, leaving 19 bases between.

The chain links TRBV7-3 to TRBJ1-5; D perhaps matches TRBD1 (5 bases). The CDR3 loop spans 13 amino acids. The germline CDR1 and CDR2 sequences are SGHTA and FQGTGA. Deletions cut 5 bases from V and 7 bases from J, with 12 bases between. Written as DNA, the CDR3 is TGTGCCAGCAGCGGGACGGAGGGCCAGCCCCAGCATTTT. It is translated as CASSGTEGQPQHF.

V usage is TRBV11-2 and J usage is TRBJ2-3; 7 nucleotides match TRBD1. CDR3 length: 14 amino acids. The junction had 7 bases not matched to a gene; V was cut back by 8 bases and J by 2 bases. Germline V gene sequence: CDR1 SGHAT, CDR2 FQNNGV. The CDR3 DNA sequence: TGTGCCAGCGGATCAGGGACAGACACAGATACGCAGTATTTT. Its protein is CASGSGTDTDTQYF.

The CDR3 nucleotides read TGTGCCAGCAGCTTAACGGGCGGGGGGGCAATCGCCGGGGAGCTGTTTTTT. This codes for CASSLTGGGAIAGELFF. J is TRBJ2-2 and V is TRBV7-3, with TRBD2 matching 9 bases. Losses at the gene ends were 0 bases for V and 6 bases for J; bases not matched to a gene: 8. This CDR3 is built from 17 residues. Germline-derived CDR1 and CDR2 are SGHTA and FQGTGA.

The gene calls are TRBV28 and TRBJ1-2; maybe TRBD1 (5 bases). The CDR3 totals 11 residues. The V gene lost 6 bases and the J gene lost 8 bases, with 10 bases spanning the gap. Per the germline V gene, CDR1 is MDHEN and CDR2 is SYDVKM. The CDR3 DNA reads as TGTGCCAGCAGGCACCGACAGGGCTACACCTTC. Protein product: CASRHRQGYTF.

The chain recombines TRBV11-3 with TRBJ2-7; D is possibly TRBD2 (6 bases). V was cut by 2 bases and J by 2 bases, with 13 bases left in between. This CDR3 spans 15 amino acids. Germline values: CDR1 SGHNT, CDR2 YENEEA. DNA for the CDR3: TGTGCCAGCAGCTTATTGGGCCCGGGAGCCTACGAGCAGTACTTC. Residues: CASSLLGPGAYEQYF.

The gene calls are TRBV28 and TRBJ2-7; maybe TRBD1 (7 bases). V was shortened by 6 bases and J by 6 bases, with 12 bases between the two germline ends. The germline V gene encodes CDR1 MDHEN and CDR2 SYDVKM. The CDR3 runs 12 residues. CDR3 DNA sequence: TGTGCCAGCAGCCAGGAGGGGGCCGAGCAGTACTTC. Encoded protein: CASSQEGAEQYF.

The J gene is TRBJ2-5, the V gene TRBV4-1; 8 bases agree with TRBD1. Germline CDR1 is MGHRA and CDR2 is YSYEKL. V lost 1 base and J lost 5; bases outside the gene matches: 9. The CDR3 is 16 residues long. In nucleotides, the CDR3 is TGCGCCAGCAGCCAAGGTAGACAGGGGTTGGCGGAGACCCAGTACTTC. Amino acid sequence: CASSQGRQGLAETQYF.

CDR3: CASSSDFAGLYEQYF. The CDR3 nucleotides read TGTGCCAGCAGCTCCGACTTTGCGGGGCTCTACGAGCAGTACTTC. V gene TRBV5-4 combines with J gene TRBJ2-7, with D perhaps matching TRBD2 (6 bases). Germline CDR1 SGHNT, CDR2 YYREEE (reference sequence). The V end was cut by 3 bases, the J end by 3 bases, with 16 bases between. This CDR3 region has 15 residues.

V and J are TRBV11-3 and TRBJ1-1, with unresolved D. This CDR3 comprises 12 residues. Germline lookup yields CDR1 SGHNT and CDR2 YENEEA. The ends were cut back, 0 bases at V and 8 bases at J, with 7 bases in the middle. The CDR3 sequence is CASSLEAGEAFF. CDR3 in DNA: TGTGCCAGCAGCTTAGAGGCAGGCGAAGCTTTCTTT.

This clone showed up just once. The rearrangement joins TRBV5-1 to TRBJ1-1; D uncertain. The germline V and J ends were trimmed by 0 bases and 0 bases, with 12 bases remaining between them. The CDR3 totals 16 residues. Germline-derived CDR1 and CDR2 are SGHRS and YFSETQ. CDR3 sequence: CASSLAGYHMNTEAFF. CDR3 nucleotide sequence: TGCGCCAGCAGCTTGGCGGGATACCACATGAACACTGAAGCTTTCTTT.

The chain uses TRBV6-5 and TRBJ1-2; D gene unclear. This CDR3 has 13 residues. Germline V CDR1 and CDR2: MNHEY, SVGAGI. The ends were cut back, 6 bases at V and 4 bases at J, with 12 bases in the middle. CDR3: CASSQVLGYGYTF. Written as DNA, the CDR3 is TGTGCCAGCAGCCAGGTGCTGGGCTATGGCTACACCTTC.

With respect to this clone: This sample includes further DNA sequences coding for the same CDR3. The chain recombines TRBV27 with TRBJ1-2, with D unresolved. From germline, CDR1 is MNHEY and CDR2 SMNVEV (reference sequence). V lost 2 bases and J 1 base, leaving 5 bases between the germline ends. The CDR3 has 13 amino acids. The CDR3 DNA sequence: TGTGCCAGCAGTTTAAATAGTAACTATGGCTACACCTTC. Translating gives CASSLNSNYGYTF.

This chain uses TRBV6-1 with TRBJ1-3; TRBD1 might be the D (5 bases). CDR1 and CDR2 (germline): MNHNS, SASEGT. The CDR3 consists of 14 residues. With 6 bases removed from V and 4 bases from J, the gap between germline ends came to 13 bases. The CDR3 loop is CASSAAGYGNTIYF. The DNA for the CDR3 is TGTGCCAGCAGCGCCGCAGGGTACGGAAACACCATATATTTT.

CDR3 in amino acids: CASSQGRGGPTDTQYF. The DNA of the CDR3 is TGCGCCAGCAGCCAAGGTAGGGGGGGGCCCACAGATACGCAGTATTTT. The chain is built from TRBV4-1 and TRBJ2-3; possibly TRBD2 for D (7 bases). V was clipped by 1 base and J by 2 bases, with 13 bases between them. Per the germline V gene, CDR1 is MGHRA and CDR2 is YSYEKL. The CDR3 contains 16 residues.

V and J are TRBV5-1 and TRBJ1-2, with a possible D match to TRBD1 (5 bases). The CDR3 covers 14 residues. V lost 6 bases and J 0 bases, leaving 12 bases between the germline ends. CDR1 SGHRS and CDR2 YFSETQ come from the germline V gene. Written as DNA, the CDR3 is TGCGCCAGCAAGGAGGGACCAGCTAACTATGGCTACACCTTC. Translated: CASKEGPANYGYTF.

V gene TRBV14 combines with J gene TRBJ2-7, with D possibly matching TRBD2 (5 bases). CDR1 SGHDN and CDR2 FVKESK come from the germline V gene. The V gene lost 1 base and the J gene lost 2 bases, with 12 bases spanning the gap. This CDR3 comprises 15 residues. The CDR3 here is CASSQGASSAYEQYF. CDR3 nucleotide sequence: TGTGCCAGCAGCCAAGGAGCTAGCAGCGCCTACGAGCAGTACTTC. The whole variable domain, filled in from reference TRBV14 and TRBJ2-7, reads EAGVTQFPSHSVIEKGQTVTLRCDPISGHDNLYWYRRVMGKEIKFLLHFVKESKQDESGMPNNRFLAERTGGTYSTLKVQPAELEDSGVYFCASSQGASSAYEQYFGPGTRLTVT.